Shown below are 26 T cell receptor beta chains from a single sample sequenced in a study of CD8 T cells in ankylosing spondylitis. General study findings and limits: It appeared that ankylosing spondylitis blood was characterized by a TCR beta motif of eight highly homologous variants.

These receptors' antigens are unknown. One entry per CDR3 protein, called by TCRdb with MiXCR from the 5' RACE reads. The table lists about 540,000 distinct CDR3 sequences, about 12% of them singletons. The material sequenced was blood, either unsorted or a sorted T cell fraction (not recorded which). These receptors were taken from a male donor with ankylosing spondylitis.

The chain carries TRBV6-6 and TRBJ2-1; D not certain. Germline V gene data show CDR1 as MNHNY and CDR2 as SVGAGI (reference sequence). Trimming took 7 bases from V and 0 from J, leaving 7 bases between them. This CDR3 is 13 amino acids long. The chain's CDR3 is CASTISSYNEQFF. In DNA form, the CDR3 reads TGTGCCAGCACCATAAGCTCCTACAATGAGCAGTTCTTC.

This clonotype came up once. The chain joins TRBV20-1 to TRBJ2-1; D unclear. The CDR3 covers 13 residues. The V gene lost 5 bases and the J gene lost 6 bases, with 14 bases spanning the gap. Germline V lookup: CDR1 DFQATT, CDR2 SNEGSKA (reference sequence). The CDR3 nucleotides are TGCAGTGCTGGGGTCGCCGGGCCCAATGAGCAGTTCTTC. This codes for CSAGVAGPNEQFF.

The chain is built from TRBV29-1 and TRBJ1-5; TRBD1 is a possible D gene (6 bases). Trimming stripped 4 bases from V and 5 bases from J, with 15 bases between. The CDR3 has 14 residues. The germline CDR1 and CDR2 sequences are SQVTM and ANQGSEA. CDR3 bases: TGCAGCGTTGCAGGGGACGGTTCATATCAGCCCCAGCATTTT. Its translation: CSVAGDGSYQPQHF. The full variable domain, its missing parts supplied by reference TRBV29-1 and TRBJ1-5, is SAVISQKPSRDICQRGTSLTIQCQVDSQVTMMFWYRQQPGQSLTLIATANQGSEATYESGFVIDKFPISRPNLTFSTLTVSNMSPEDSSIYLCSVAGDGSYQPQHFGDGTRLSIL.

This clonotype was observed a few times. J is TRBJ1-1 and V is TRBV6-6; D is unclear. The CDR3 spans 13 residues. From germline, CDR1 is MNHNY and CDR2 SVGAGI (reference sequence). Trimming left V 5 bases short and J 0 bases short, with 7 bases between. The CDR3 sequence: CASSGLLNTEAFF. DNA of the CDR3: TGTGCCAGCAGTGGACTCCTGAACACTGAAGCTTTCTTT.

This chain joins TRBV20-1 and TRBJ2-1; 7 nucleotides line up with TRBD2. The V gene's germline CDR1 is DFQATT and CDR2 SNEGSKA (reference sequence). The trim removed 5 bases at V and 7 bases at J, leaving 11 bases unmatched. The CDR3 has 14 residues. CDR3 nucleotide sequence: TGCAGTGCTTCGACTAGCCAATGGGCGAATGAGCAGTTCTTC. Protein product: CSASTSQWANEQFF.

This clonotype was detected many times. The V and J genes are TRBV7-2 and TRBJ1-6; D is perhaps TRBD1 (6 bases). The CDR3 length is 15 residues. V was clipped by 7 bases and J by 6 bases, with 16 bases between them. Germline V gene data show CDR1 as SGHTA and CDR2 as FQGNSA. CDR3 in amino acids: CASTNGGGSNSPLHF. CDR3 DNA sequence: TGTGCCAGCACCAATGGGGGGGGCAGTAATTCACCCCTCCACTTT.

The CDR3 loop reads CATSEGTSGTHNEQFF. The CDR3 coding sequence is TGTGCCACCAGTGAGGGGACTAGCGGGACCCACAATGAGCAGTTCTTC. The rearrangement links TRBV24-1 to TRBJ2-1, with 13 nucleotides matching TRBD2. The CDR3 loop spans 16 amino acids. The junction had 4 bases not matched to a gene; V was cut back by 4 bases and J by 5 bases. CDR1 is KGHDR, CDR2 SFDVKD, per germline.

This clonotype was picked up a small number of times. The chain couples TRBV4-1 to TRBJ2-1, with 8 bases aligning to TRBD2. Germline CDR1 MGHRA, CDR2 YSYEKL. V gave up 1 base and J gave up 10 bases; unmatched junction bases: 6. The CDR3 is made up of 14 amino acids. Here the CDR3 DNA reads TGCGCCAGCAGCCAAGTCAGAGCGGGAGTGGAGCAGTTCTTC. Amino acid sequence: CASSQVRAGVEQFF.

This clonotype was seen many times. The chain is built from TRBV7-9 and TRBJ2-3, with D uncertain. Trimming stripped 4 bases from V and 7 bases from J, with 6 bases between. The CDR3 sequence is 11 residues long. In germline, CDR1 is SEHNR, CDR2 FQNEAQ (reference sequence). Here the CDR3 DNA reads TGTGCCAGCAGCTCTCAAAATACGCAGTATTTT. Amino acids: CASSSQNTQYF.

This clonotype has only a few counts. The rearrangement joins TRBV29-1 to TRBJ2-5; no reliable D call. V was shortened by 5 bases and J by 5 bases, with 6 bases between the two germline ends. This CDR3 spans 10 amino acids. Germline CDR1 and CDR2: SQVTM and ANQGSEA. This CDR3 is CSVSWETQYF. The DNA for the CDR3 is TGCAGCGTTAGCTGGGAGACCCAGTACTTC.

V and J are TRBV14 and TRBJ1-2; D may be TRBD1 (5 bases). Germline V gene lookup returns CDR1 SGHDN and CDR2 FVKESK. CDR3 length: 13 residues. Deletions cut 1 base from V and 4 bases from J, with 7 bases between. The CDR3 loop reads CASSQGDLYGYTF. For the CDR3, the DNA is TGTGCCAGCAGCCAAGGGGACCTCTATGGCTACACCTTC.

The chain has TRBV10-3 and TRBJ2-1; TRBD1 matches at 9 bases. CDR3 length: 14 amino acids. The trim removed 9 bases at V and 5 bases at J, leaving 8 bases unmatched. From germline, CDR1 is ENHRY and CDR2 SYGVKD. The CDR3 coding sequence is TGTGCCATAGGAAAGGGACAGGGTCACAATGAGCAGTTCTTC. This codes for CAIGKGQGHNEQFF.

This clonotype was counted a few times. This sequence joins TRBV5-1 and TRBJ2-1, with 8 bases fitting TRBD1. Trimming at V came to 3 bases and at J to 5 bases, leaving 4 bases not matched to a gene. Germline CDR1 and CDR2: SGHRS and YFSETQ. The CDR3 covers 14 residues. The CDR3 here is CASSSDRADNEQFF. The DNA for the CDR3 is TGCGCCAGCAGCTCGGACAGGGCCGACAATGAGCAGTTCTTC.

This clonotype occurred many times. CDR3 in DNA: TGCGCCAGCAGGGACGGTGATCGGGCTTTCTTT. Translating it yields CASRDGDRAFF. The rearrangement joins TRBV5-1 to TRBJ1-1; D ambiguous. Germline loops: CDR1 SGHRS, CDR2 YFSETQ. V gave up 5 bases and J gave up 11 bases, with 13 bases separating them. The CDR3 is 11 residues long.

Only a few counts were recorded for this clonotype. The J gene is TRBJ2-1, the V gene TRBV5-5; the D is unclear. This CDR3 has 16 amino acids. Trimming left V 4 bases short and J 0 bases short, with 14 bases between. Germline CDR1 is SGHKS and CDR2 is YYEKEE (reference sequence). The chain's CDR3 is CASSLVVPSSYNEQFF. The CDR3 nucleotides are TGTGCCAGCAGCCTGGTGGTGCCGAGCTCCTACAATGAGCAGTTCTTC. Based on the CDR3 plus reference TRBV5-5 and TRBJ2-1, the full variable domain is DAGVTQSPTHLIKTRGQQVTLRCSPISGHKSVSWYQQVLGQGPQFIFQYYEKEERGRGNFPDRFSARQFPNYSSELNVNALLLGDSALYLCASSLVVPSSYNEQFFGPGTRLTVL.

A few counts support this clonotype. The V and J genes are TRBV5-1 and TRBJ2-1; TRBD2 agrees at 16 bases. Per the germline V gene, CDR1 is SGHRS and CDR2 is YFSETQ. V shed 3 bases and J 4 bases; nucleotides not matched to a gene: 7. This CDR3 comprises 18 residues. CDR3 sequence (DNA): TGCGCCAGCAGCTACGGGACTAGCGGGAGGGCCGGATACAATGAGCAGTTCTTC. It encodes CASSYGTSGRAGYNEQFF. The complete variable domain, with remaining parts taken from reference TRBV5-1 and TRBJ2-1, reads KAGVTQTPRYLIKTRGQQVTLSCSPISGHRSVSWYQQTPGQGLQFLFEYFSETQRNKGNFPGRFSGRQFSNSRSEMNVSTLELGDSALYLCASSYGTSGRAGYNEQFFGPGTRLTVL.

CDR3 in amino acids: CASSDTASGELFF. The CDR3 coding sequence is TGCGCCAGCAGTGATACAGCCTCGGGGGAGCTGTTTTTT. The genes are TRBV10-1 and TRBJ2-2; D call uncertain. The CDR3 extends over 13 amino acids. Trimming took off 3 bases at V and 8 bases at J, with 10 bases between the two ends. CDR1 is WNHNN, CDR2 SYGVQD, per germline (reference sequence).

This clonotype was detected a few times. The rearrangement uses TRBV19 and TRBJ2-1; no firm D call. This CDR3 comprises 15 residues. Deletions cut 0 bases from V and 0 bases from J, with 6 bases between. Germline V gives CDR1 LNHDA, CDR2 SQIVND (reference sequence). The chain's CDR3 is CASSIDRSSYNEQFF. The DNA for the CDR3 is TGTGCCAGTAGTATAGACAGGAGCTCCTACAATGAGCAGTTCTTC.

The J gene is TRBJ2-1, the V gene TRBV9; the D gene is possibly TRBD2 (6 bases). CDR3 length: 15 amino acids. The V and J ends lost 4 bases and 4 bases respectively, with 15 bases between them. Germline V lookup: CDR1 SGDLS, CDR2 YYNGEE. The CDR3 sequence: CASSSRDSRYNEQFF. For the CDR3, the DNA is TGTGCCAGCAGCTCCCGGGACTCCCGATACAATGAGCAGTTCTTC.

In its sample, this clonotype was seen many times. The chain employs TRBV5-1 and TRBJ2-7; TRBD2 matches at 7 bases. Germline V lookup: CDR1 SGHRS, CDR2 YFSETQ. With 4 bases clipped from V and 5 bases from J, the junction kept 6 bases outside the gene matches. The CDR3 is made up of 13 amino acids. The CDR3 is CASSVAGVDEQYF. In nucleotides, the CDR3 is TGCGCCAGCAGCGTCGCGGGAGTGGACGAGCAGTACTTC.

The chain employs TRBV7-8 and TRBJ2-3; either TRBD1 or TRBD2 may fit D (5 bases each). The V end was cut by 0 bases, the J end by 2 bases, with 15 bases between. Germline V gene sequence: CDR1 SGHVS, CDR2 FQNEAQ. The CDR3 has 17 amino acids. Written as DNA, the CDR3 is TGTGCCAGCAGCTTAGCGCCAGGGAGCCCTCTCACAGATACGCAGTATTTT. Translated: CASSLAPGSPLTDTQYF.

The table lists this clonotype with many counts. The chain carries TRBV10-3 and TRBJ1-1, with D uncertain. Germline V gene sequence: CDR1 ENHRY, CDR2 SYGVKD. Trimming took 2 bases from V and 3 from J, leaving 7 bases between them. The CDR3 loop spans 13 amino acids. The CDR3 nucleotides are TGTGCCATCAGTGAGAGAGCGGACACTGAAGCTTTCTTT. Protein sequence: CAISERADTEAFF.

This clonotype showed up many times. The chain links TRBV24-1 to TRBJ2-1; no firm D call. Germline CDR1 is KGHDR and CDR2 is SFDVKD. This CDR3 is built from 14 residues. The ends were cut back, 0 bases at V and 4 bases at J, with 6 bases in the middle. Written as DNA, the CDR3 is TGTGCCACCAGTGATTTGTCGGGTTACAATGAGCAGTTCTTC. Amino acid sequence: CATSDLSGYNEQFF.

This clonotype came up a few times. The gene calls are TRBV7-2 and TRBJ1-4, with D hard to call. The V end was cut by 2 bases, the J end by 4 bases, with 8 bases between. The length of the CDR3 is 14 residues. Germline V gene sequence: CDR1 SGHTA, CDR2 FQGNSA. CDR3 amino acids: CASSLNSLNEKLFF. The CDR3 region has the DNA TGTGCCAGCAGCTTAAACAGCCTTAATGAAAAACTGTTTTTT.

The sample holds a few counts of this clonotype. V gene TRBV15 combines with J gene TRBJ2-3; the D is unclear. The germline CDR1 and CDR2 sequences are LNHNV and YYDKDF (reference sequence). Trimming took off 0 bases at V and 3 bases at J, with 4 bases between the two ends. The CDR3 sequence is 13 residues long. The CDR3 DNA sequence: TGTGCCACCAGCAGAGATCGGACAGATACGCAGTATTTT. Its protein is CATSRDRTDTQYF.

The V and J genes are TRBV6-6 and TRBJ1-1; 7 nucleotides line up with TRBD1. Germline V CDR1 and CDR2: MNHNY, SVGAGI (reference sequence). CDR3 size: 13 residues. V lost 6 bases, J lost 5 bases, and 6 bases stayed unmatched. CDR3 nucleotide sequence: TGTGCCAGCAGGCGGACAGGAATAACTGAAGCTTTCTTT. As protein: CASRRTGITEAFF.